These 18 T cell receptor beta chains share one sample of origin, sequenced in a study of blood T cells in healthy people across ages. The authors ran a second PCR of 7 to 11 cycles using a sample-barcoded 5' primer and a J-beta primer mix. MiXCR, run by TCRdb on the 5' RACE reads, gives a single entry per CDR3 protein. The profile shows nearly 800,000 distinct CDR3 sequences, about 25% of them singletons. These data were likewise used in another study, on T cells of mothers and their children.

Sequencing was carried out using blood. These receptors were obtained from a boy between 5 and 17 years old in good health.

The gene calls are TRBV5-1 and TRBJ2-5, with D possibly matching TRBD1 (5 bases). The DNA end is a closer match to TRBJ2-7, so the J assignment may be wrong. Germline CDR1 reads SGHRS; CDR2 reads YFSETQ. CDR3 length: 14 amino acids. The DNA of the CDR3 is TGCGCCAGCAGCTTCGAAGGGGATTGGTACGAGCAGTACTTC. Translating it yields CASSFEGDWYEQYF.

The CDR3 sequence: CASSFFPSDRGYGYTF. CDR3 coding DNA: TGTGCCAGCAGCTTTTTCCCCTCGGACAGGGGCTATGGCTACACCTTC. This chain connects TRBV7-9 to TRBJ1-2; TRBD1 agrees at 9 bases. The V gene's germline CDR1 is SEHNR and CDR2 FQNEAQ (reference sequence). The CDR3 extends over 16 amino acids. The V gene end was trimmed by 3 bases and the J gene end by 4 bases; junction bases not matched to a gene: 9. The whole variable domain, remainder taken from reference TRBV7-9 and TRBJ1-2, is DTGVSQNPRHKITKRGQNVTFRCDPISEHNRLYWYRQTLGQGPEFLTYFQNEAQLEKSRLLSDRFSAERPKGSFSTLEIQRTEQGDSAMYLCASSFFPSDRGYGYTFGSGTRLTVV.

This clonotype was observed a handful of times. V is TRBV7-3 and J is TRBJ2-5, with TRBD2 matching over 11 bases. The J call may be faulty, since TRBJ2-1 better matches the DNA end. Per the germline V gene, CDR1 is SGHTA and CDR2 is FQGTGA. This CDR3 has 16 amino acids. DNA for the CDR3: TGTGCCAGCAGCTCCGCGAGGGCTAGCGGGAGGACTGAGCAGTTCTTC. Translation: CASSSARASGRTEQFF.

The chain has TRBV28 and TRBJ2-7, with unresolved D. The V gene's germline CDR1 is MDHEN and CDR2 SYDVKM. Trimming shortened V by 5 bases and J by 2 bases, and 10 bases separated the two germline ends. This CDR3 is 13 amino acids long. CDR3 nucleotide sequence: TGTGCCAGCAGTAGACTTGGGACCTACGAGCAGTACTTC. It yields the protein CASSRLGTYEQYF. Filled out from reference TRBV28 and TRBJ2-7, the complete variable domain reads DVKVTQSSRYLVKRTGEKVFLECVQDMDHENMFWYRQDPGLGLRLIYFSYDVKMKEKGDIPEGYSVSREKKERFSLILESASTNQTSMYLCASSRLGTYEQYFGPGTRLTVT.

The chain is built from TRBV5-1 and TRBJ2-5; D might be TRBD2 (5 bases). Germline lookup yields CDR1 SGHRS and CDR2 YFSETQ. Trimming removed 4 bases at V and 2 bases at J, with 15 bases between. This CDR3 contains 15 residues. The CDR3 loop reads CASSLERVGQETQYF. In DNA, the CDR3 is TGCGCCAGCAGCCTTGAGAGGGTTGGGCAAGAGACCCAGTACTTC.

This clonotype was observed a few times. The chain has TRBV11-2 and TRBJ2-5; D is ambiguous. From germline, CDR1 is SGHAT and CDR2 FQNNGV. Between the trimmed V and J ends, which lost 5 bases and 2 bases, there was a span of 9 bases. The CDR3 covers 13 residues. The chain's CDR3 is CASSLHLQETQYF. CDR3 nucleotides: TGTGCCAGCAGCCTACATCTTCAAGAGACCCAGTACTTC.

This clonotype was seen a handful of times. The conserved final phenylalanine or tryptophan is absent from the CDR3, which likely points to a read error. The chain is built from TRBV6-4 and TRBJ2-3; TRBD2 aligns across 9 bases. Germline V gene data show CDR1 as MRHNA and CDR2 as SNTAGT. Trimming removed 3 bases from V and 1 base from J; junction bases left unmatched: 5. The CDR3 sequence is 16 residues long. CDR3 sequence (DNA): TGTGCCAGCAGTGAAAGCCCTAGCGGGGGCACAGATACGCAGTATTTG. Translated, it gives CASSESPSGGTDTQYL.

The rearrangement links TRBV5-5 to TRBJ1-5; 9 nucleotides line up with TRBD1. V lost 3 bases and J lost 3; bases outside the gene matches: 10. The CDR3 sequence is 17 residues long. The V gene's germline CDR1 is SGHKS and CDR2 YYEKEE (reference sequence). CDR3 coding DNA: TGTGCCAGCAGCTCCGTCCCGGGACAGGGTTTCAATCAGCCCCAGCATTTT. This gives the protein CASSSVPGQGFNQPQHF.

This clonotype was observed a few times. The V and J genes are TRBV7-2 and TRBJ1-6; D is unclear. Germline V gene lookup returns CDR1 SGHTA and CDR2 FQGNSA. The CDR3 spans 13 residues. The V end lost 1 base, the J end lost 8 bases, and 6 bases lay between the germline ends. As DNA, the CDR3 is TGTGCCAGCAGCTTAGAGCCCCATTCACCCCTCCACTTT. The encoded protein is CASSLEPHSPLHF.

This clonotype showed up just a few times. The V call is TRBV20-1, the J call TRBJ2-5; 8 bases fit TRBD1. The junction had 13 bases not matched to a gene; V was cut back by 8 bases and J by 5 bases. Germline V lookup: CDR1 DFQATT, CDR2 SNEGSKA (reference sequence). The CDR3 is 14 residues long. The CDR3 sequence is CSPGQGSGRETQYF. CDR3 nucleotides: TGCAGTCCCGGACAGGGATCGGGGAGGGAGACCCAGTACTTC.

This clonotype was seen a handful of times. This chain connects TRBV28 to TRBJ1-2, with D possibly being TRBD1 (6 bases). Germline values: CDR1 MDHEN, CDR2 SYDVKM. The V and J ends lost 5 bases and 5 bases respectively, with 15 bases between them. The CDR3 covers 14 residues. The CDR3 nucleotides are TGTGCCAGCAGTCTAAATCAGGGGAGGTATGGCTACACCTTC. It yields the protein CASSLNQGRYGYTF.

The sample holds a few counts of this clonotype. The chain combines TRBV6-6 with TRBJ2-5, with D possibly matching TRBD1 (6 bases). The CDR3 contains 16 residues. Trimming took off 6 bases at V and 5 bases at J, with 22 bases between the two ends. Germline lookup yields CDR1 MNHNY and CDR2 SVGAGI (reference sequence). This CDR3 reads CASSPELQGVSETQYF. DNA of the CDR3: TGTGCCAGCAGCCCCGAATTACAGGGTGTATCGGAGACCCAGTACTTC.

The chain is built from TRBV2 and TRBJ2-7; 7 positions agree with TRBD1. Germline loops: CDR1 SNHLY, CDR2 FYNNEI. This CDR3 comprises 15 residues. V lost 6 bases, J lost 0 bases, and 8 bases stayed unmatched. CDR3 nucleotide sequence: TGTGCCAGCAGGGATGGGACAGTCTCCTCCTACGAGCAGTACTTC. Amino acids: CASRDGTVSSYEQYF.

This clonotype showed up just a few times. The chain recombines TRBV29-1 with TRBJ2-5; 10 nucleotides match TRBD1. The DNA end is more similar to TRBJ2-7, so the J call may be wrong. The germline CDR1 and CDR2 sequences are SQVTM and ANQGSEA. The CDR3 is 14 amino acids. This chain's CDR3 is CSVWTGGNNYEQYF. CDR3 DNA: TGCAGCGTTTGGACAGGGGGGAATAACTACGAGCAGTACTTC.

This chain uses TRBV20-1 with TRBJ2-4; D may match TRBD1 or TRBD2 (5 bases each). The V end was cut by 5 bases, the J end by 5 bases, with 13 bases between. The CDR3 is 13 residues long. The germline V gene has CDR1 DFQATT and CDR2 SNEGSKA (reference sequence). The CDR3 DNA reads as TGCAGTGCTGGGTGGGGGAATCAAAACATTCAGTACTTC. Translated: CSAGWGNQNIQYF.

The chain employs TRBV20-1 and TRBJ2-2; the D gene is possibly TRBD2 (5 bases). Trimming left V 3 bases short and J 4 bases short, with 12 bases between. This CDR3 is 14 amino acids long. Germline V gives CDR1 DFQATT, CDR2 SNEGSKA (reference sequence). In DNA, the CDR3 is TGCAGTGCTAGTGGTGAGGGTGTCACCGGGGAGCTGTTTTTT. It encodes CSASGEGVTGELFF.

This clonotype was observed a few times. Here the CDR3 reads CASSQGLVRPNEKLFF. DNA for the CDR3: TGTGCCAGCAGCCAAGGTTTGGTCAGACCAAATGAAAAACTGTTTTTT. The gene calls are TRBV14 and TRBJ1-4, with no clear D. Germline V gene data show CDR1 as SGHDN and CDR2 as FVKESK. There are 16 residues in the CDR3. Trimming stripped 1 base from V and 5 bases from J, with 14 bases between. Supplemented by reference TRBV14 and TRBJ1-4, the full variable domain reads EAGVTQFPSHSVIEKGQTVTLRCDPISGHDNLYWYRRVMGKEIKFLLHFVKESKQDESGMPNNRFLAERTGGTYSTLKVQPAELEDSGVYFCASSQGLVRPNEKLFFGSGTQLSVL.

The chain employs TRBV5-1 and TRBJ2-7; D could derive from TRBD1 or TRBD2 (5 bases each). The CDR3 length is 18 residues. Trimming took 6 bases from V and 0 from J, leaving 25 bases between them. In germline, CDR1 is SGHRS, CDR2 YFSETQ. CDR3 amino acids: CASTPDPGPGRSSYEQYF. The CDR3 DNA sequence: TGCGCCAGCACTCCCGACCCAGGACCGGGACGTAGCTCCTACGAGCAGTACTTC.